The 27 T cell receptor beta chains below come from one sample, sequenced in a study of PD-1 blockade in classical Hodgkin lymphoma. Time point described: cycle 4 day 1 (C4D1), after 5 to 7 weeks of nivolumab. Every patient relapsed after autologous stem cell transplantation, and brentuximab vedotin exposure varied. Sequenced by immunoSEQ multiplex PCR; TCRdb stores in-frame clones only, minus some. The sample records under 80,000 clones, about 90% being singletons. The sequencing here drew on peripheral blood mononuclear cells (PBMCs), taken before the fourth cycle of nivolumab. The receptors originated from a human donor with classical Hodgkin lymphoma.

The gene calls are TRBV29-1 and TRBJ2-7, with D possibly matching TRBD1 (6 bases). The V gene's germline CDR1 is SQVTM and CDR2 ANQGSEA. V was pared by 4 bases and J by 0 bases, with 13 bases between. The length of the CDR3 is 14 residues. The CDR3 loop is CSVADRLSSYEQYF. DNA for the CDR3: TGCAGCGTTGCGGACAGACTAAGCTCCTACGAGCAGTACTTC.

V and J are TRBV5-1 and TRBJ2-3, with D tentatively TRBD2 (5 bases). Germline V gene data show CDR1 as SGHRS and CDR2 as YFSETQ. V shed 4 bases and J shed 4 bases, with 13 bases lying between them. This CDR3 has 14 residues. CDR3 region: CASSEATKPDTQYF. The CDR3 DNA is TGCGCCAGCAGCGAAGCGACTAAACCAGATACGCAGTATTTT.

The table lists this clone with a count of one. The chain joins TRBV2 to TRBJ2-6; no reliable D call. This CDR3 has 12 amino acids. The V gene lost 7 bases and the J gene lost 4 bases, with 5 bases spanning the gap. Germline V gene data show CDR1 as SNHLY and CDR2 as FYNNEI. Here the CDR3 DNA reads TGTGCCAGCACCCGCGGGGCCAACGTCCTGACTTTC. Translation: CASTRGANVLTF.

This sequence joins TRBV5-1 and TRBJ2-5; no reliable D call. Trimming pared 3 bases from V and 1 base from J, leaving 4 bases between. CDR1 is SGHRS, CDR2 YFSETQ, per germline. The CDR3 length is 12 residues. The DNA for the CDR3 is TGCGCCAGCAGCTGGAGCCAAGAGACCCAGTACTTC. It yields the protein CASSWSQETQYF.

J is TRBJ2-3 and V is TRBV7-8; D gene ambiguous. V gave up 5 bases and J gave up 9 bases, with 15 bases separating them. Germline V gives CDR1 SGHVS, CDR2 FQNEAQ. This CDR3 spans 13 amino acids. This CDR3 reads CASSALPVSTQYF. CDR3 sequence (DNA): TGTGCCAGCAGCGCCCTTCCGGTCTCCACGCAGTATTTT. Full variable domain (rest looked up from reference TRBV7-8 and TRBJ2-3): GAGVSQSPRYKVAKRGQDVALRCDPISGHVSLFWYQQALGQGPEFLTYFQNEAQLDKSGLPSDRFFAERPEGSVSTLKIQRTQQEDSAVYLCASSALPVSTQYFGPGTRLTVL.

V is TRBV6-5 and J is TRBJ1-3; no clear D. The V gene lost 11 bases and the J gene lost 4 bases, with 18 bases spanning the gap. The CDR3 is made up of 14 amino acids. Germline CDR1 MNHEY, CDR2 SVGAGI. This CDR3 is CALREGQVGNTIYF. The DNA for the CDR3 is TGTGCCCTACGGGAGGGTCAGGTCGGAAACACCATATATTTT.

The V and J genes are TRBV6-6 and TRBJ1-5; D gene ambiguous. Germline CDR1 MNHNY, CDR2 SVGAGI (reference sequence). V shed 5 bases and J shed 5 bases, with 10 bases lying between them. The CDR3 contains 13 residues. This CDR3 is CASSTRSDQPQHF. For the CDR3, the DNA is TGTGCCAGCAGTACCCGGTCGGATCAGCCCCAGCATTTT.

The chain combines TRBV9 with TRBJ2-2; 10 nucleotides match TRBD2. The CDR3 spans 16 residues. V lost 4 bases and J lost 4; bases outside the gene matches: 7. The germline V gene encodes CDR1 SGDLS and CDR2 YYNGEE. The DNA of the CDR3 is TGTGCCAGCAGCCCCCGGCAGCGGGGGGGCACCGGGGAGCTGTTTTTT. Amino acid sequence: CASSPRQRGGTGELFF.

This chain's CDR3 is CASSFTGENANQPQHF. For the CDR3, the DNA is TGTGCCAGCAGCTTTACGGGAGAGAATGCAAATCAGCCCCAGCATTTT. V usage is TRBV5-6 and J usage is TRBJ1-5; no clear D. Germline CDR1 SGHDT, CDR2 YYEEEE. The ends were cut back, 2 bases at V and 4 bases at J, with 16 bases in the middle. The CDR3 is made up of 16 amino acids.

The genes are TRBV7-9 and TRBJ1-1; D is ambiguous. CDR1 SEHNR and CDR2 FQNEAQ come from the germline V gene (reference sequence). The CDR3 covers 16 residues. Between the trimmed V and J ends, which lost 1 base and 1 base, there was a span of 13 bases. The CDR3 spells CASSLEGSLRNTEAFF. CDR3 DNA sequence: TGTGCCAGCAGCTTAGAGGGTTCTCTTAGGAACACTGAAGCTTTCTTT.

CDR3 loop: CASSVGGYNEQFF. The CDR3 DNA is TGTGCCAGCAGTGTCGGGGGATACAATGAGCAGTTCTTC. This chain joins TRBV6-1 and TRBJ2-1, with a possible D match to TRBD2 (6 bases). This CDR3 contains 13 residues. Per germline, CDR1 MNHNS and CDR2 SASEGT. Between the trimmed V and J ends, which lost 4 bases and 4 bases, there was a span of 8 bases.

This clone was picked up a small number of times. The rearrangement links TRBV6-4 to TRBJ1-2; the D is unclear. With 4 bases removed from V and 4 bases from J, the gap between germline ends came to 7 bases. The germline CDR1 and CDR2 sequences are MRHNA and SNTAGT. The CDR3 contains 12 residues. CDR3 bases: TGTGCCAGCAGTGTGCAGACCTATGGCTACACCTTC. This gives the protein CASSVQTYGYTF.

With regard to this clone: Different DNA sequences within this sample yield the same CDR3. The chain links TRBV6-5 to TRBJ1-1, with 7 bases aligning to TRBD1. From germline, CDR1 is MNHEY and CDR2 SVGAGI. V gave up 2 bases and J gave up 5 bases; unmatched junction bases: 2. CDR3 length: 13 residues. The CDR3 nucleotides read TGTGCCAGCAGTTACCAGGGGGGAACTGAAGCTTTCTTT. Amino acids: CASSYQGGTEAFF.

The CDR3 region has the DNA TGTGCCAGCAGCTTGCAGACAGGGAGGGACTATGGCTACACCTTC. Amino acids: CASSLQTGRDYGYTF. This sequence joins TRBV5-4 and TRBJ1-2; 7 bases match TRBD1. This CDR3 has 15 residues. Germline CDR1 and CDR2: SGHNT and YYREEE (reference sequence). Trimming removed 1 base from V and 3 bases from J; junction bases left unmatched: 6.

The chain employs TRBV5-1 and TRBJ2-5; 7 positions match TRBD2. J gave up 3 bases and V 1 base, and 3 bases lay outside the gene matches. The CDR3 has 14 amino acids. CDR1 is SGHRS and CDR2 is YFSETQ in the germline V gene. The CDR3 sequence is CASSLIAGKETQYF. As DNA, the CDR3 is TGCGCCAGCAGCTTGATAGCGGGTAAAGAGACCCAGTACTTC.

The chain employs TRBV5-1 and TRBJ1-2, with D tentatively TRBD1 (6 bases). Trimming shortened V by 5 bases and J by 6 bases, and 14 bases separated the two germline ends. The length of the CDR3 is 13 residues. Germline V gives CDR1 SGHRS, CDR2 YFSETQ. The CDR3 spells CASRPGQGNGYTF. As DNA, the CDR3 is TGCGCCAGCAGACCGGGACAAGGGAATGGCTACACCTTC.

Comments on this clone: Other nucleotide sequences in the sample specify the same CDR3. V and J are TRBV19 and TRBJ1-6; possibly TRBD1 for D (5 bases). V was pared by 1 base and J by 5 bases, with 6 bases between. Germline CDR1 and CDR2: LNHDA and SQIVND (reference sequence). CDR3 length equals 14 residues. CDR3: CASSIVTDNSPLHF. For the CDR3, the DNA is TGTGCCAGTAGTATAGTGACAGATAATTCACCCCTCCACTTT.

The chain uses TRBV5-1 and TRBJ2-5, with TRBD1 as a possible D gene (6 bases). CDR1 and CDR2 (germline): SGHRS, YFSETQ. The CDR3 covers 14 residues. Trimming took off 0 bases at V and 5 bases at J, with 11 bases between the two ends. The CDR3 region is CASSLGRQGETQYF. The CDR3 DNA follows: TGCGCCAGCAGCTTGGGGCGCCAGGGGGAGACCCAGTACTTC.

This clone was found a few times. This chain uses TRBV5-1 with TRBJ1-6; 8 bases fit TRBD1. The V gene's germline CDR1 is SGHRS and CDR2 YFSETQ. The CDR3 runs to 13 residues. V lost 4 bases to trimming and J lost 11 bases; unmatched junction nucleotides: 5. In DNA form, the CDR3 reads TGCGCCAGCAGCCCGACGACAGGGGCACCCCTCCACTTT. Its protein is CASSPTTGAPLHF.

The CDR3 coding sequence is TGTGCCAGCAGTAAACCCGGACAGGGACAAGAGACCCAGTACTTC. Its translation is CASSKPGQGQETQYF. The V gene is TRBV6-6, the J gene TRBJ2-5; 8 bases are shared with TRBD1. Germline CDR1 and CDR2: MNHNY and SVGAGI (reference sequence). V lost 5 bases and J lost 2; bases outside the gene matches: 7. The CDR3 loop spans 15 amino acids.

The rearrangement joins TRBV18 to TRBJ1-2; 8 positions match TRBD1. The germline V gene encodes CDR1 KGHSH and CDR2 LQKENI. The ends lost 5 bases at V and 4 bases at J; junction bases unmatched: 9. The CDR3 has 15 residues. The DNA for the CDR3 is TGTGCCAGCTCATCTTCAGGGGGCTTCGGCTATGGCTACACCTTC. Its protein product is CASSSSGGFGYGYTF.

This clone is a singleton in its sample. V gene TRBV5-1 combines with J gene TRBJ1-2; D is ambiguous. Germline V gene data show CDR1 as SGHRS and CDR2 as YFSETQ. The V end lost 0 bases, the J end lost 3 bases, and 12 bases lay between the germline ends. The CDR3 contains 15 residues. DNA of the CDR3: TGCGCCAGCAGCTTGGCCGGGAACTCAGACTATGGCTACACCTTC. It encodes CASSLAGNSDYGYTF.

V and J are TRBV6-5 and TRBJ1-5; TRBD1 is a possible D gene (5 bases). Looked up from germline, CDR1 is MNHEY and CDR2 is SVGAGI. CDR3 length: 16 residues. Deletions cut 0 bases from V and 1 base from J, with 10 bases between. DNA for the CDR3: TGTGCCAGCAGTTACTCGGCGACAGCCAGCAATCAGCCCCAGCATTTT. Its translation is CASSYSATASNQPQHF.

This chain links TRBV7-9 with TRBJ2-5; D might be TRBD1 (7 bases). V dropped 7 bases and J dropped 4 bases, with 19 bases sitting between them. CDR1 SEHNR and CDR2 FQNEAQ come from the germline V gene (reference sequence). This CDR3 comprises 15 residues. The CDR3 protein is CASTQGGLVVETQYF. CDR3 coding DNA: TGTGCCAGCACCCAGGGGGGACTTGTCGTAGAGACCCAGTACTTC.

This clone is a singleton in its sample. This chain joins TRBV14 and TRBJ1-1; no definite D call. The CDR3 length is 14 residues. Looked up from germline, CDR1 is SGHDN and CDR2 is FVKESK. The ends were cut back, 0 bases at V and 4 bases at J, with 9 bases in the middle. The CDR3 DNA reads TGTGCCAGCAGCCAAGAACTGGGTGGCACTGAAGCTTTCTTT. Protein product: CASSQELGGTEAFF.

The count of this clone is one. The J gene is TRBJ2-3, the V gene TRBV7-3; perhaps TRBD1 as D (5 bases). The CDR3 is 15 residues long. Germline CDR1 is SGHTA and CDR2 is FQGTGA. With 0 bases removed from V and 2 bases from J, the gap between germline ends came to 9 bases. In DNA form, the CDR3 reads TGTGCCAGCAGCTTAACGGGGCAACTCACAGATACGCAGTATTTT. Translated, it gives CASSLTGQLTDTQYF.

The CDR3 reads CASKSVSAGGNTEAFF. The DNA of the CDR3 is TGTGCCAGTAAATCAGTTAGCGCAGGGGGAAACACTGAAGCTTTCTTT. The chain links TRBV19 to TRBJ1-1, with TRBD1 matching over 7 bases. Looked up from germline, CDR1 is LNHDA and CDR2 is SQIVND (reference sequence). V dropped 7 bases and J dropped 2; count of bases not matched to a gene: 13. The CDR3 sequence is 16 residues long.